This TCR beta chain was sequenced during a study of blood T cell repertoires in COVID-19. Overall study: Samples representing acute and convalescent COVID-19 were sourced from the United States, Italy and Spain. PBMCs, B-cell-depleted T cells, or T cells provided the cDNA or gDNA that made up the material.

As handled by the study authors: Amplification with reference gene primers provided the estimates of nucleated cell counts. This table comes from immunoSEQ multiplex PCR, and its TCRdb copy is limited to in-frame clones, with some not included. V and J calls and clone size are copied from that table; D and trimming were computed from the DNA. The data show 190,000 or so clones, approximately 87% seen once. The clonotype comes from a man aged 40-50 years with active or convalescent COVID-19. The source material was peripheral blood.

The chain's CDR3 is CASSFEQGARGYTF. For the CDR3, the DNA is TGTGCCAGCAGCTTTGAACAGGGGGCGCGAGGCTACACCTTC. The chain has TRBV7-9 and TRBJ1-2, with 9 bases aligning to TRBD1. V lost 3 bases, J lost 8 bases, and 7 bases stayed unmatched. Germline loops: CDR1 SEHNR, CDR2 FQNEAQ (reference sequence). The CDR3 loop spans 14 amino acids.